The 30 T cell receptor beta chains reported below all come from one sample, sequenced in a study of T cells after posttransplantation cyclophosphamide. The data were produced by immunoSEQ multiplex PCR, yet TCRdb's version contains in-frame clones alone and is incomplete. Sampling found some 2,000 clones, none seen once. Treatment was busulfan-fludarabine conditioning, a marrow graft, and cyclophosphamide on days +3 and +4. The specimen comprised PBMCs, sampled 86 days after allogeneic stem cell transplant with posttransplant cyclophosphamide. The receptors shown here come from a female patient in her sixties who received an allogeneic stem cell transplant from a related donor and was CMV-positive. Some of these T cells may belong to the graft donor.

Relative to its sample, this clone is medium-sized. The chain has TRBV6-6 and TRBJ1-5; D uncertain. The CDR3 runs 12 residues. The germline V gene has CDR1 MNHNY and CDR2 SVGAGI (reference sequence). Trimming pared 6 bases from V and 4 bases from J, leaving 7 bases between. CDR3: CASRLTNQPQHF. CDR3 bases: TGTGCCAGCAGGCTTACTAATCAGCCCCAGCATTTT.

In its sample, this clone is medium-sized. The chain uses TRBV6-5 and TRBJ1-5; 7 positions agree with TRBD1. The CDR3 totals 13 residues. The V gene's germline CDR1 is MNHEY and CDR2 SVGAGI. Trimming took 6 bases from V and 3 from J; bases not matched to a gene: 2. The CDR3 sequence is CASRRGLNQPQHF. CDR3 DNA: TGTGCCAGCAGGAGGGGGCTCAATCAGCCCCAGCATTTT.

By its share, this clone is large (0.1 to 1%). The chain uses TRBV5-1 and TRBJ1-3; possible D gene TRBD1, 6 bases. The V and J ends lost 4 bases and 0 bases respectively, with 20 bases between them. This CDR3 is built from 18 residues. Germline CDR1 is SGHRS and CDR2 is YFSETQ. The CDR3 reads CASSMDRFHTSSGNTIYF. DNA for the CDR3: TGCGCCAGCAGCATGGACAGATTTCACACGAGCTCTGGAAACACCATATATTTT.

This clone was detected ten times or more. The chain links TRBV30 to TRBJ2-2, with TRBD1 matching over 8 bases. CDR1 GTSNPN and CDR2 SVGIG come from the germline V gene (reference sequence). V shed 4 bases and J 6 bases; nucleotides not matched to a gene: 7. This CDR3 has 14 residues. Here the CDR3 reads CAWNLDRVAGELFF. The CDR3, as DNA: TGTGCCTGGAATCTGGACAGGGTCGCCGGGGAGCTGTTTTTT. The whole variable domain, remainder taken from reference TRBV30 and TRBJ2-2, is SQTIHQWPATLVQPVGSPLSLECTVEGTSNPNLYWYRQAAGRGLQLLFYSVGIGQISSEVPQNLSASRPQDRQFILSSKKLLLSDSGFYLCAWNLDRVAGELFFGEGSRLTVL.

In its sample, this clone was seen many times. This rearrangement joins TRBV30 to TRBJ1-4; D is ambiguous. The V and J ends lost 0 bases and 10 bases respectively, with 15 bases between them. The germline V gene has CDR1 GTSNPN and CDR2 SVGIG (reference sequence). The CDR3 runs to 14 residues. CDR3 DNA sequence: TGTGCCTGGAGTGTAAACATTTACCCCCGAAAACTGTTTTTT. Translation: CAWSVNIYPRKLFF.

By sample fraction, this clone is medium-sized. V is TRBV6-4 and J is TRBJ1-1; 7 bases align to TRBD1. The trim removed 7 bases at V and 6 bases at J, leaving 8 bases unmatched. There are 13 residues in the CDR3. Germline V gives CDR1 MRHNA, CDR2 SNTAGT. CDR3 sequence: CASKTGKKAEAFF. DNA for the CDR3: TGTGCCAGCAAGACAGGGAAAAAGGCTGAAGCTTTCTTT.

This clone came up many times. The chain combines TRBV29-1 with TRBJ2-1; TRBD2 matches at 10 bases. V was pared by 7 bases and J by 0 bases, with 9 bases of the junction left unmatched. This CDR3 is 16 amino acids long. CDR1 is SQVTM, CDR2 ANQGSEA, per germline. The CDR3 loop reads CSAEGASGSSYNEQFF. CDR3 coding DNA: TGCAGCGCGGAGGGTGCTAGCGGGAGCTCCTACAATGAGCAGTTCTTC.

This clone was seen ten or more times. The chain carries TRBV5-1 and TRBJ2-5; D gene uncertain. The CDR3 runs 14 residues. V was pared by 2 bases and J by 2 bases, with 10 bases between. Per germline, CDR1 SGHRS and CDR2 YFSETQ. DNA for the CDR3: TGCGCCAGCAGCTTATCACAGTTACAAGAGACCCAGTACTTC. Amino acid sequence: CASSLSQLQETQYF. Complete variable domain (other parts from reference TRBV5-1 and TRBJ2-5): KAGVTQTPRYLIKTRGQQVTLSCSPISGHRSVSWYQQTPGQGLQFLFEYFSETQRNKGNFPGRFSGRQFSNSRSEMNVSTLELGDSALYLCASSLSQLQETQYFGPGTRLLVL.

This clone qualifies as medium-sized. The chain uses TRBV6-1 and TRBJ1-5; D is possibly TRBD1 (6 bases). The V and J ends lost 3 bases and 3 bases respectively, with 21 bases between them. Germline values: CDR1 MNHNS, CDR2 SASEGT. The CDR3 loop spans 18 amino acids. CDR3 amino acids: CASSEGFWAGDPNQPQHF. The CDR3 coding sequence is TGTGCCAGCAGTGAGGGTTTCTGGGCAGGGGATCCCAATCAGCCCCAGCATTTT.

In its sample, this clone ranks as medium-sized. The chain uses TRBV7-3 and TRBJ1-6, with 7 bases identical to TRBD1. The CDR3 contains 14 residues. J lost 10 bases, V lost 5 bases, and 8 bases had no gene match. Germline V gives CDR1 SGHTA, CDR2 FQGTGA. Written as DNA, the CDR3 is TGTGCCAGCAGCCAGACAGGGTGGGACTCACCCCTCCACTTT. Its translation is CASSQTGWDSPLHF.

Ten or more counts support this clone. The chain is built from TRBV12-3 or TRBV12-4 and TRBJ2-7, with D maybe TRBD2 (6 bases). The V end lost 3 bases, the J end lost 5 bases, and 17 bases lay between the germline ends. The CDR3 length is 15 residues. The CDR3 DNA sequence: TGTGCCAGCAGTTTTGCGGACTACCTTCGGAACGAGCAGTACTTC. It encodes CASSFADYLRNEQYF.

In this sample, this clone turned up many times. The rearrangement joins TRBV5-6 to TRBJ1-2; D is perhaps TRBD1 (6 bases). V was cut by 0 bases and J by 6 bases, with 18 bases left in between. Germline V gene data show CDR1 as SGHDT and CDR2 as YYEEEE. This CDR3 is 16 amino acids long. The CDR3 reads CASSLVSLYRAHGYTF. CDR3 in DNA: TGTGCCAGCAGCTTGGTCTCCTTATACAGGGCCCATGGCTACACCTTC.

By share, this clone counts as medium-sized. V is TRBV19 and J is TRBJ1-3; possibly TRBD1 for D (5 bases). Trimming left V 6 bases short and J 0 bases short, with 12 bases between. This CDR3 has 15 amino acids. CDR1 is LNHDA and CDR2 is SQIVND in the germline V gene (reference sequence). The CDR3, as DNA: TGTGCCAGTAGCCGCGGACACGACTCTGGAAACACCATATATTTT. Translated: CASSRGHDSGNTIYF.

By share of the sample, this clone is medium-sized. CDR3 nucleotides: TGCGCCAGCAGCTATGGGCCTAATGAAAAACTGTTTTTT. It is translated as CASSYGPNEKLFF. J is TRBJ1-4 and V is TRBV5-1; unclear D gene. From germline, CDR1 is SGHRS and CDR2 YFSETQ. The V end was cut by 3 bases, the J end by 3 bases, with 6 bases between. This CDR3 spans 13 amino acids.

This clone has a count of ten or more. The V and J genes are TRBV6-6 and TRBJ1-5; a weak D match, TRBD1 (5 bases). The CDR3 runs to 15 residues. CDR1 is MNHNY, CDR2 SVGAGI, per germline (reference sequence). Trimming took 2 bases from V and 3 from J, leaving 11 bases between them. The CDR3: CASSYGRVANQPQHF. Here the CDR3 DNA reads TGTGCCAGCAGTTACGGCAGGGTAGCCAATCAGCCCCAGCATTTT.

The V and J genes are TRBV30 and TRBJ2-5; 7 positions agree with TRBD2. The junction had 7 bases not matched to a gene; V was cut back by 6 bases and J by 3 bases. CDR1 and CDR2 from the germline V gene are GTSNPN and SVGIG (reference sequence). CDR3 size: 13 residues. CDR3 sequence reads: CACLPGLKETQYF. In nucleotides, the CDR3 is TGTGCCTGTTTGCCGGGACTAAAAGAGACCCAGTACTTC.

By sample share, this clone is medium-sized. The chain couples TRBV28 to TRBJ1-2, with D tentatively TRBD1 (5 bases). The CDR3 is 14 amino acids. CDR1 is MDHEN, CDR2 SYDVKM, per germline. V lost 6 bases and J 2 bases, leaving 13 bases between the germline ends. The CDR3 DNA sequence: TGTGCCAGCAGACAGACGGGACTGAACTATGGCTACACCTTC. Its protein product is CASRQTGLNYGYTF.

This clone is labeled as large. At one end the junction does not follow the germline gene, possibly because of a read error. The chain uses TRBV7-9 and TRBJ2-1, with D perhaps TRBD2 (7 bases). This CDR3 has 12 residues. Per germline, CDR1 SEHNR and CDR2 FQNEAQ (reference sequence). Here the CDR3 reads CASSLALGGEVF. The CDR3 DNA reads TGTGCCAGCAGCTTAGCGCTAGGGGGGGAGGTCTTC. Looking up the rest from reference TRBV7-9 and TRBJ2-1 gives the full variable domain: DTGVSQNPRHKITKRGQNVTFRCDPISEHNRLYWYRQTLGQGPEFLTYFQNEAQLEKSRLLSDRFSAERPKGSFSTLEIQRTEQGDSAMYLCASSLALGGEVFGPGTRLTVL.

This clone occurred a few times. The rearrangement links TRBV25-1 to TRBJ2-1; TRBD2 might be the D (7 bases). The CDR3 extends over 15 amino acids. Germline lookup yields CDR1 MGHDK and CDR2 SYGVNS. Trimming stripped 3 bases from V and 3 bases from J, with 12 bases between. The CDR3 reads CASSEAGADYNEQFF. CDR3 bases: TGTGCCAGCAGTGAGGCGGGGGCAGACTACAATGAGCAGTTCTTC.

At least ten counts were recorded for this clone. V gene TRBV9 combines with J gene TRBJ1-4; TRBD1 agrees at 7 bases. Germline V lookup: CDR1 SGDLS, CDR2 YYNGEE. J gave up 5 bases and V 2 bases, and 9 bases lay outside the gene matches. The CDR3 has 16 amino acids. The CDR3 here is CASSVSLGTDNEKLFF. CDR3 DNA: TGTGCCAGCAGCGTGTCACTCGGGACAGACAATGAAAAACTGTTTTTT.

This clone appeared many times. The chain employs TRBV5-4 and TRBJ1-5; 7 bases are a match to TRBD1. With V trimmed by 4 bases and J by 6 bases, 10 bases remained unmatched. The germline V gene has CDR1 SGHNT and CDR2 YYREEE (reference sequence). The CDR3 length is 15 residues. The CDR3 spells CASSADRESGQPQHF. CDR3 DNA: TGTGCCAGCAGCGCAGACAGGGAGTCGGGTCAGCCCCAGCATTTT.

Sample share makes this clone medium-sized (0.01 to 0.1%). CDR3: CATQTDRDYGYTF. DNA of the CDR3: TGTGCCACTCAAACGGACAGGGATTATGGCTACACCTTC. The rearrangement links TRBV10-3 to TRBJ1-2; 8 positions agree with TRBD1. With V trimmed by 10 bases and J by 5 bases, 9 bases remained unmatched. The length of the CDR3 is 13 residues. Germline assignment: CDR1 ENHRY and CDR2 SYGVKD.

In its sample, this clone ranks as medium-sized. The chain carries TRBV4-1 and TRBJ2-7; the D is unclear. This CDR3 comprises 16 residues. V was trimmed by 4 bases and J by 0 bases, leaving 16 bases between them. The germline gives CDR1 MGHRA, CDR2 YSYEKL. The CDR3 DNA follows: TGCGCCAGCAGCCGGTCGGCGACACTCAGCTCCTACGAGCAGTACTTC. Translation: CASSRSATLSSYEQYF.

This clone was seen at least ten times. The chain carries TRBV30 and TRBJ1-1; 7 nucleotides agree with TRBD1. CDR1 and CDR2 from the germline V gene are GTSNPN and SVGIG (reference sequence). This CDR3 comprises 11 residues. J lost 4 bases, V lost 8 bases, and 4 bases had no gene match. DNA for the CDR3: TGTGCCCAGGGGGTCGGCACTGAAGCTTTCTTT. Its protein product is CAQGVGTEAFF.

This clone came up many times. The chain joins TRBV19 to TRBJ1-5, with 7 positions matching TRBD1. Germline values: CDR1 LNHDA, CDR2 SQIVND (reference sequence). The CDR3 contains 17 residues. With V trimmed by 5 bases and J by 4 bases, 14 bases remained unmatched. The CDR3 loop reads CASSPITTGITNQPQHF. For the CDR3, the DNA is TGTGCCAGTAGTCCTATTACGACAGGGATCACAAATCAGCCCCAGCATTTT.

By frequency in the sample, this clone is medium-sized. J is TRBJ1-3 and V is TRBV7-2; possible D gene TRBD1, 6 bases. Germline V CDR1 and CDR2: SGHTA, FQGNSA. The V gene lost 4 bases and the J gene lost 4 bases, with 17 bases spanning the gap. The CDR3 loop spans 16 amino acids. The CDR3 nucleotides read TGTGCCAGCAGCTCAGTGGGGGGGCTTGGCGGAAACACCATATATTTT. This sequence encodes CASSSVGGLGGNTIYF.

This clone is categorized as medium-sized (0.01 to 0.1%). J is TRBJ1-3 and V is TRBV12-3 or TRBV12-4; TRBD1 aligns across 7 bases. The V segment lost 5 bases and the J segment 2 bases; nucleotides outside the gene matches: 3. The CDR3 has 14 residues. The CDR3 bases are TGTGCCAGCAGTAACAGGGGAACTGGAAACACCATATATTTT. Amino acid sequence: CASSNRGTGNTIYF.

This clone was seen ten or more times. The V and J genes are TRBV12-3 or TRBV12-4 and TRBJ1-1, with D perhaps matching TRBD1 (6 bases). This CDR3 has 14 amino acids. The V and J ends lost 5 bases and 4 bases respectively, with 14 bases between them. CDR3 nucleotide sequence: TGTGCCAGCAGTCCTCCAGGGGTGAGCACTGAAGCTTTCTTT. Its protein product is CASSPPGVSTEAFF.

By proportion, this clone is medium-sized (0.01 to 0.1%). The rearrangement links TRBV9 to TRBJ2-3; D remains ambiguous. The V gene's germline CDR1 is SGDLS and CDR2 YYNGEE. This CDR3 contains 13 residues. V gave up 2 bases and J gave up 7 bases, with 11 bases separating them. CDR3 loop: CASSVGPLNTQYF. DNA of the CDR3: TGTGCCAGCAGCGTCGGTCCGCTGAATACGCAGTATTTT.

By sample fraction, this clone is medium-sized. The chain combines TRBV7-2 with TRBJ2-1; unclear D gene. The CDR3 has 13 amino acids. Germline V gene sequence: CDR1 SGHTA, CDR2 FQGNSA. The V and J ends lost 6 bases and 7 bases respectively, with 13 bases between them. The CDR3: CASSSGSANEQFF. The DNA of the CDR3 is TGTGCCAGCAGTTCCGGGTCCGCGAATGAGCAGTTCTTC.